This TCR beta chain came from a study of CD8+ T cells in alopecia areata. Indicated treatment: oral pan-JAK inhibitor, 5-10 mg twice daily. The CDR3 is 15 amino acids. Germline lookup yields CDR1 MGHDK and CDR2 SYGVNS. The germline V and J ends were trimmed by 3 bases and 0 bases, with 11 bases remaining between them. Study conclusions and caveats: Tofacitinib produced a significant decrease in scalp clonality and in expanded CD8+ clones among the top 100. Scalp sample sequencing also detects resident alphabeta T cells of normal skin. Elevated clonality characterized lesional scalp relative to normal scalp, particularly in alopecia totalis/universalis. Scalp and blood retained many expanded lesional clones during tofacitinib.

Sequencing templates came from extracted RNA that was reverse transcribed into cDNA. Assay: immunoSEQ multiplex PCR; the TCRdb copy retains only in-frame clones and omits some. The sample includes around 120,000 clones, around 56% of them seen just once. This clone was counted a few times. Its antigen is not identified. The specimen comprised CD4+ T cells sorted from blood, sampled at week 4, from a patient treated with tofacitinib. The clonotype comes from a human donor with alopecia areata. This sequence joins TRBV25-1 and TRBJ1-1; tentatively, D is TRBD1 (6 bases). DNA for the CDR3: TGTGCCAGCAGTGACTGGACAGCAATGAACACTGAAGCTTTCTTT. Translation: CASSDWTAMNTEAFF.